Sequencing of this TCR beta chain was carried out in a study of blood T cell repertoires in COVID-19. In the original processing: Amplification of reference gene primers was used by the study to estimate nucleated cell counts. Some clones are missing from TCRdb's copy, which holds only in-frame ones; the method was immunoSEQ multiplex PCR. Clonal size and the V and J genes are those of that table, whereas D and trimming came from the DNA. Seen here are approximately 38,000 clones, roughly nine tenths observed once, and the top ten hold 7% to 9.5%. Sequencing was carried out using peripheral blood. This TCR was sampled from a man aged 25-40 years with active or convalescent COVID-19.

This CDR3 reads CASSLEYGTTNEQFF. The DNA for the CDR3 is TGTGCCAGCAGCTTAGAATACGGGACTACCAATGAGCAGTTCTTC. The chain recombines TRBV7-2 with TRBJ2-1; 7 bases line up with TRBD2. Losses at the gene ends were 1 base for V and 6 bases for J; bases not matched to a gene: 6. CDR3 length equals 15 residues. In germline, CDR1 is SGHTA, CDR2 FQGNSA.